The rows below give T cell receptor beta chains drawn from one sample of a study of blood T cells in healthy people across ages. One entry per CDR3 protein, called by TCRdb with MiXCR from the 5' RACE reads. The sample consists of more than 900,000 distinct CDR3 sequences, 20% to 25% of them appearing once. This sample also belongs to another study, concerning T cells of mothers and their children.

The sample was blood. These receptor sequences come from a girl aged 2 to 9 in good health. The CDR3 runs from the conserved cysteine through the conserved F or W. Each record gives: clone size, D gene, J gene, V gene, CDR3 protein, CDR3 DNA. The D gene is left open where the match is weak. The size of a clone is reported for some rows only, either as once, few or many, or as a class for expanded clones.

>few|.|TRBJ2-3|TRBV6-5
CASSYSNVADTQYF
TGTGCCAGCAGTTACTCGAACGTTGCGGATACGCAGTATTTT
>.|.|TRBJ2-6|TRBV20-1
CSARLSGANVLTF
TGCAGTGCTAGGCTCTCTGGGGCCAACGTCCTGACTTTC
>few|.|TRBJ2-7|TRBV5-6
CASSLMGDYEQYF
TGTGCCAGCAGCTTGATGGGGGACTACGAGCAGTACTTC
>once|TRBD2|TRBJ2-5|TRBV20-1
CSARASGSGSGRETQYF
TGCAGTGCTAGAGCTTCGGGTAGCGGGAGTGGTAGAGAGACCCAGTACTTC
>once|TRBD1|TRBJ2-2|TRBV12-3/TRBV12-4
CASRPLQGARNPGELFF
TGTGCCAGCAGGCCCTTACAGGGGGCGCGAAACCCCGGGGAGCTGTTTTTT
>few|.|TRBJ2-1|TRBV19
CASSIPPGDYNEQFF
TGTGCCAGTAGTATCCCTCCGGGGGACTACAATGAGCAGTTCTTC
>.|.|TRBJ2-7|TRBV9
CASSVEGTDHYEQYF
TGTGCCAGCAGCGTAGAAGGGACCGACCATTACGAGCAGTACTTC
>.|.|TRBJ2-5|TRBV6-5
CASSHQSEQYF
TGTGCCAGCAGTCACCAGTCGGAGCAGTACTTC
>.|TRBD2|TRBJ2-7|TRBV7-9
CASSYSGKSSYEQYF
TGTGCCAGCAGCTATAGCGGGAAGAGCTCCTACGAGCAGTACTTC
>.|.|TRBJ2-1|TRBV10-2
CASSELSNEQFF
TGTGCCAGCAGCGAACTGAGCAATGAGCAGTTCTTC
>.|TRBD2|TRBJ2-1|TRBV9
CASSTQGGSSYNEQFF
TGTGCCAGCAGCACGCAGGGCGGGAGCTCCTACAATGAGCAGTTCTTC
>few|TRBD2|TRBJ2-1|TRBV7-9
CASSLIRTSGEQFF
TGTGCCAGCAGCTTAATAAGGACTAGCGGGGAGCAGTTCTTC
>.|.|TRBJ1-5|TRBV7-6
CASSPTAFGNQPQHF
TGTGCCAGCAGCCCAACAGCTTTTGGCAATCAGCCCCAGCATTTT
>.|.|TRBJ2-5|TRBV5-6
CASSLDSKPTPGQSQYF
TGTGCCAGCAGCTTAGATTCCAAGCCAACCCCCGGTCAATCCCAGTACTTC
>.|TRBD1|TRBJ2-7|TRBV7-3
CASRTGGELPCSYEQYF
TGTGCCAGCCGGACAGGGGGAGAACTTCCATGCTCCTACGAGCAGTACTTC
>.|TRBD1|TRBJ2-1|TRBV7-2
CASSGDRMYNEQFF
TGTGCCAGCAGCGGGGACAGGATGTACAATGAGCAGTTCTTC
>.|TRBD2|TRBJ2-3|TRBV20-1
CSARDASGGPHDTQYF
TGCAGTGCTAGAGATGCTAGCGGGGGCCCCCACGATACGCAGTATTTT
>few|TRBD2|TRBJ2-5|TRBV20-1
CSAKTSGETQYF
TGCAGTGCTAAGACTAGCGGGGAGACCCAGTACTTC
>few|TRBD2|TRBJ2-7|TRBV5-1
CASSLETAGVYEQYF
TGCGCCAGCAGCTTGGAGACAGCGGGAGTATACGAGCAGTACTTC